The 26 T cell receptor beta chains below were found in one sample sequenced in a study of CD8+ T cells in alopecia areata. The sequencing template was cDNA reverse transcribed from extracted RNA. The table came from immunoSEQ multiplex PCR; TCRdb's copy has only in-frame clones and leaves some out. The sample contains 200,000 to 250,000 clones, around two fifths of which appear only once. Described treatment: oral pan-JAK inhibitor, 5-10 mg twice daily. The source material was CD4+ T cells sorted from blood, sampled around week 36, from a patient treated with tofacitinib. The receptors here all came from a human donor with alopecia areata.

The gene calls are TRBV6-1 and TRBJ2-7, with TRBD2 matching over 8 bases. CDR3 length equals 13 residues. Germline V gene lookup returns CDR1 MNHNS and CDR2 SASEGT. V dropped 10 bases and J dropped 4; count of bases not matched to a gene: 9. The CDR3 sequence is CATTRQREYEQYF. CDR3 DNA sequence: TGTGCCACCACCCGCCAGCGGGAGTACGAGCAGTACTTC.

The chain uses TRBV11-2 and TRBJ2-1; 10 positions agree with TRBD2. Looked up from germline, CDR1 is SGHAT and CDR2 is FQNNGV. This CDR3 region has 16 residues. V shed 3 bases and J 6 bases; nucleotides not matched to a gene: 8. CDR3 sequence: CASSLLAGVLVNEQFF. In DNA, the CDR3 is TGTGCCAGCAGCTTGCTAGCGGGAGTCTTAGTCAATGAGCAGTTCTTC.

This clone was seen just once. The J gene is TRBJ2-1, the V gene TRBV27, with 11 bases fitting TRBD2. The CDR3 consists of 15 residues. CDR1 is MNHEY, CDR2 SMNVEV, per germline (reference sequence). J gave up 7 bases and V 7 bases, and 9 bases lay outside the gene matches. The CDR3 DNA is TGTGCCAGCACCTTAGCGGGAGGGGAACTAAATGAGCAGTTCTTC. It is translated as CASTLAGGELNEQFF.

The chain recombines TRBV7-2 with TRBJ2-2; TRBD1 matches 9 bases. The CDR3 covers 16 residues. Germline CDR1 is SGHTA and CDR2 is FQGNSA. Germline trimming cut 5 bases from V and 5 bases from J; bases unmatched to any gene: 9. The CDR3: CASSPRQGVRTGELFF. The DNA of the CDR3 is TGTGCCAGCAGCCCCCGACAGGGGGTACGAACCGGGGAGCTGTTTTTT.

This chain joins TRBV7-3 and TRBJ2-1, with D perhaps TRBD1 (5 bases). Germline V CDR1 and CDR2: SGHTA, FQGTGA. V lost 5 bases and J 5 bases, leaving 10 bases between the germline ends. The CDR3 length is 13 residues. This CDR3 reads CASSRDRDNEQFF. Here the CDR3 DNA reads TGTGCCAGCAGCCGCGACAGAGACAATGAGCAGTTCTTC. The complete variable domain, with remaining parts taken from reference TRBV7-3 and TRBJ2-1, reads GAGVSQTPSNKVTEKGKYVELRCDPISGHTALYWYRQSLGQGPEFLIYFQGTGAADDSGLPNDRFFAVRPEGSVSTLKIQRTERGDSAVYLCASSRDRDNEQFFGPGTRLTVL.

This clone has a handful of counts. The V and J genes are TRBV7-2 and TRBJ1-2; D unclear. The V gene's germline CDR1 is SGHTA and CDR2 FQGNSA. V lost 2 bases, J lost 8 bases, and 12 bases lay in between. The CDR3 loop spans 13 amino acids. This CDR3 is CASSLLSRVGYTF. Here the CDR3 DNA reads TGTGCCAGCAGCTTACTCTCGCGAGTGGGCTACACCTTC.

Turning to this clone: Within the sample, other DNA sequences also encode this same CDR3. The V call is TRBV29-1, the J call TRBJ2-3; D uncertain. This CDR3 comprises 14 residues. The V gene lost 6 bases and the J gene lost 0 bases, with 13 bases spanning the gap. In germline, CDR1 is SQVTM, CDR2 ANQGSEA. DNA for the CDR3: TGCAGCGTGTCCCGACTGACTAGCACAGATACGCAGTATTTT. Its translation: CSVSRLTSTDTQYF.

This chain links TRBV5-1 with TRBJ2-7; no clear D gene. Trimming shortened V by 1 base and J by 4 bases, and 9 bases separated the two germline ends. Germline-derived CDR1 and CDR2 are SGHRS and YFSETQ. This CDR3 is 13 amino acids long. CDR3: CASSLRSEYEQYF. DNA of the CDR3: TGCGCCAGCAGCTTGAGGTCGGAATACGAGCAGTACTTC. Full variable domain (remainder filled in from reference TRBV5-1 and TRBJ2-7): KAGVTQTPRYLIKTRGQQVTLSCSPISGHRSVSWYQQTPGQGLQFLFEYFSETQRNKGNFPGRFSGRQFSNSRSEMNVSTLELGDSALYLCASSLRSEYEQYFGPGTRLTVT.

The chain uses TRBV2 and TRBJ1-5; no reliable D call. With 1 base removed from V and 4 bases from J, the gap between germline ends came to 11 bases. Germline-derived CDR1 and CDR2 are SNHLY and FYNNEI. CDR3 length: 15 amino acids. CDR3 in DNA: TGTGCCAGCAGTGAAGAAAGGGCAGCGAATCAGCCCCAGCATTTT. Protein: CASSEERAANQPQHF.

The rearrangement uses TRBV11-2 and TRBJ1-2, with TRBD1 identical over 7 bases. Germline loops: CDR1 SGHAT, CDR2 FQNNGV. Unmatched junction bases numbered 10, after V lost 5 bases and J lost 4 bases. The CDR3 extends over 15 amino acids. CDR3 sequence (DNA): TGTGCCAGCAGCCCCGGGGTGGGACAGAGCTATGGCTACACCTTC. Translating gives CASSPGVGQSYGYTF.

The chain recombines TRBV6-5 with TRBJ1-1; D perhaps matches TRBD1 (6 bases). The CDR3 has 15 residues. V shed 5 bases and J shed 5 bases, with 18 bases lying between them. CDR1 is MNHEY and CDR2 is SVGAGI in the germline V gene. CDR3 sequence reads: CASSQGKTSGTEAFF. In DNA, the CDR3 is TGTGCCAGCAGTCAGGGGAAAACCTCAGGGACTGAAGCTTTCTTT.

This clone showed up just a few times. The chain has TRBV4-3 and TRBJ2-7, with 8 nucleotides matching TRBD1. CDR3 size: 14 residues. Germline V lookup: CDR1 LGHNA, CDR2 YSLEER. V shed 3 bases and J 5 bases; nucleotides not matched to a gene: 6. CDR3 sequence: CASSHLTGDNEQYF. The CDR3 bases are TGCGCCAGCAGCCACCTGACAGGGGACAACGAGCAGTACTTC.

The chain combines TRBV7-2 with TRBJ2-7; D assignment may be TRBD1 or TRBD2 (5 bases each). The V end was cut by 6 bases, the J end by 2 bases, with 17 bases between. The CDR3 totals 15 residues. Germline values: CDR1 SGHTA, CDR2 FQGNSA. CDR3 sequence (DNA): TGTGCCAGCAGTTTTACCGGGACGGTAGCCTACGAGCAGTACTTC. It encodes CASSFTGTVAYEQYF.

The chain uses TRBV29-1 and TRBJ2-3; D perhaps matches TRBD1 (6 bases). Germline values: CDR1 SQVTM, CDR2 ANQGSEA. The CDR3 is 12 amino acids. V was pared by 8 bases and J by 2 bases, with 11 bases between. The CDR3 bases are TGCAGCTCCACAGGGCCCACAGATACGCAGTATTTT. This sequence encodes CSSTGPTDTQYF.

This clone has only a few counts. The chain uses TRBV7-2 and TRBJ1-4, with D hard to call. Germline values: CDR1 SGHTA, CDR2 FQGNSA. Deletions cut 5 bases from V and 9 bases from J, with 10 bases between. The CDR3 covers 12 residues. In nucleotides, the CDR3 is TGTGCCAGCAGCCCCGCGACGAAAAAACTGTTTTTT. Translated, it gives CASSPATKKLFF.

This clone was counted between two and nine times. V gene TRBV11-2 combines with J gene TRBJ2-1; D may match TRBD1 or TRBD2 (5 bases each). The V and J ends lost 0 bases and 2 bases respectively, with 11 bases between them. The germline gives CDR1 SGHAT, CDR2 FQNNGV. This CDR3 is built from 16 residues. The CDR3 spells CASSLDFGTAYNEQFF. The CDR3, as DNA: TGTGCCAGCAGCTTAGATTTCGGGACGGCCTACAATGAGCAGTTCTTC. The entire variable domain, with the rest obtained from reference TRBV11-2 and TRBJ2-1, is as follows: EAGVAQSPRYKIIEKRQSVAFWCNPISGHATLYWYQQILGQGPKLLIQFQNNGVVDDSQLPKDRFSAERLKGVDSTLKIQPAKLEDSAVYLCASSLDFGTAYNEQFFGPGTRLTVL.

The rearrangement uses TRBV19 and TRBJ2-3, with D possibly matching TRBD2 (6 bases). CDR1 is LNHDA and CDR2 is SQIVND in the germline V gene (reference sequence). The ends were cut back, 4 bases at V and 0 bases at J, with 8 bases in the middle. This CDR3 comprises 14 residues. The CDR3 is CASSTSASTDTQYF. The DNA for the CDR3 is TGTGCCAGTAGTACTAGCGCCAGCACAGATACGCAGTATTTT.

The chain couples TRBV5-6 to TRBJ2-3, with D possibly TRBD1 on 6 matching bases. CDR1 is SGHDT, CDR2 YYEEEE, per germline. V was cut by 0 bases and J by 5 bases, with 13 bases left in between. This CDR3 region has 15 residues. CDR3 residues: CASSLAWDTQDTQYF. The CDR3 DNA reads TGTGCCAGCAGCTTGGCCTGGGACACCCAAGATACGCAGTATTTT.

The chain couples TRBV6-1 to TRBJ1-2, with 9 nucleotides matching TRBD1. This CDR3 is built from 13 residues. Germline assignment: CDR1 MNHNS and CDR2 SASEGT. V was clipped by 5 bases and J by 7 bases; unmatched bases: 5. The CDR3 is CASSQGQGFGYTF. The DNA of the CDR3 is TGTGCCAGCAGTCAAGGACAGGGGTTTGGCTACACCTTC.

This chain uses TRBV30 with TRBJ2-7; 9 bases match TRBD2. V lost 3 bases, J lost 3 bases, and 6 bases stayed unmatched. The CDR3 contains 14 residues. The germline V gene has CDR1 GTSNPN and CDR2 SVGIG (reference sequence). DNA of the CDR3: TGTGCCTGGAGGGGTGGGACTAGCTTCTACGAGCAGTACTTC. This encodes CAWRGGTSFYEQYF.

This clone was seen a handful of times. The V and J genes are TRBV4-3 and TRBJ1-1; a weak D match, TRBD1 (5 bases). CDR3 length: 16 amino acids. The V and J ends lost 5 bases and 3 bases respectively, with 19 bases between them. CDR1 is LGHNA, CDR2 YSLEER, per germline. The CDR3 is CASSNRDPREDTEAFF. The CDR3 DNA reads TGCGCCAGCAGCAACCGGGACCCGAGGGAGGACACTGAAGCTTTCTTT.

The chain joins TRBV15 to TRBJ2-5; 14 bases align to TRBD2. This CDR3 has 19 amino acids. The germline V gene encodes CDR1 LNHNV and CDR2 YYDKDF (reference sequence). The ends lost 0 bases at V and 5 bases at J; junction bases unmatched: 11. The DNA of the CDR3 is TGTGCCACCAGCAGAGATGGGACTAGCGGGAGATGGGGCATGGAGACCCAGTACTTC. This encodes CATSRDGTSGRWGMETQYF. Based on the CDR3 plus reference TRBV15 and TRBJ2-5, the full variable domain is DAMVIQNPRYQVTQFGKPVTLSCSQTLNHNVMYWYQQKSSQAPKLLFHYYDKDFNNEADTPDNFQSRRPNTSFCFLDIRSPGLGDTAMYLCATSRDGTSGRWGMETQYFGPGTRLLVL.

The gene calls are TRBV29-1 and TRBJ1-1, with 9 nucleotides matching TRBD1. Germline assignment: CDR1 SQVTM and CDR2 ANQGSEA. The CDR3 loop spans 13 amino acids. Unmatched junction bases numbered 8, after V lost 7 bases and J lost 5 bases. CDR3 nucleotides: TGCAGCGCTGGGACAGGGACCAGGACTGAAGCTTTCTTT. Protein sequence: CSAGTGTRTEAFF.

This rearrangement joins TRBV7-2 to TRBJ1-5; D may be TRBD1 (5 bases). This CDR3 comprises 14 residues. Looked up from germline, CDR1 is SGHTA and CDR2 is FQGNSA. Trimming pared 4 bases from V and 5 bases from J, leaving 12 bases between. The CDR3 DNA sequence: TGTGCCAGCAGCTCCTCCGGGACCCATCAGCCCCAGCATTTT. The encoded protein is CASSSSGTHQPQHF.

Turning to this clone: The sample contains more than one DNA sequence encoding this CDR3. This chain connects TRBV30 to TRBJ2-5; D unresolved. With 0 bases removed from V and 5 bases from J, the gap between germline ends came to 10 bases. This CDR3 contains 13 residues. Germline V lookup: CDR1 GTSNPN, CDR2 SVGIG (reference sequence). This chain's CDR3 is CAWSVRVWETQYF. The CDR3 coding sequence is TGTGCCTGGAGTGTACGGGTCTGGGAGACCCAGTACTTC. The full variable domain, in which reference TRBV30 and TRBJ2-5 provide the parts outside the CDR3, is SQTIHQWPATLVQPVGSPLSLECTVEGTSNPNLYWYRQAAGRGLQLLFYSVGIGQISSEVPQNLSASRPQDRQFILSSKKLLLSDSGFYLCAWSVRVWETQYFGPGTRLLVL.

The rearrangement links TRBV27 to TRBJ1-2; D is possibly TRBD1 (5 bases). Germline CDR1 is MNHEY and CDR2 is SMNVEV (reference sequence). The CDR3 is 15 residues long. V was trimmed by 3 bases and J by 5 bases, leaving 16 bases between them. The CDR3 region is CASSLEYGRGYGYTF. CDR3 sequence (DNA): TGTGCCAGCAGTTTGGAGTACGGGAGGGGTTATGGCTACACCTTC.